Listed below are T cell receptor beta chains from one sample, sequenced in a study of cytomegalovirus exposure and HLA in healthy donors. The protocol was immunoSEQ multiplex PCR, while the TCRdb copy is restricted to in-frame clones and leaves out a portion. The table lists some 130,000 clones, with under 2% in the top ten. Sequencing used PBMCs. These receptors were taken from a man aged 18 to 30 in good health and CMV-seronegative. Each CDR3 is given with its conserved first and last residue. Each record gives: V gene, CDR3 length, D gene, J gene, CDR3 protein, CDR3 DNA. A D gene is named only where the DNA matches it firmly.

>TRBV5-1|14|.|TRBJ1-2
CASSLDPTNYGYTF
TGCGCCAGCAGCTTGGATCCCACTAACTATGGCTACACCTTC
>TRBV7-3|15|TRBD1|TRBJ1-1
CASSLRRGRDTEAFF
TGTGCCAGCAGCTTGAGAAGGGGGCGGGACACTGAAGCTTTCTTT
>TRBV9|17|TRBD2|TRBJ2-5
CASSPRTSGRVQETQYF
TGTGCCAGCAGCCCCAGGACTAGCGGGAGGGTACAAGAGACCCAGTACTTC
>TRBV2|11|.|TRBJ1-5
CASSGGGPSHF
TGTGCCAGCAGCGGCGGGGGGCCAAGTCATTTT
>TRBV10-3|13|.|TRBJ1-5
CAITSDSNQPQHF
TGTGCCATCACGAGTGACAGTAATCAGCCCCAGCATTTT
>TRBV7-9|14|TRBD1|TRBJ1-5
CASSLETGEQPQHF
TGTGCCAGCAGCTTAGAGACAGGGGAACAGCCCCAGCATTTT
>TRBV29-1|14|TRBD2|TRBJ2-5
CSADLAGNQETQYF
TGCAGCGCCGACTTAGCGGGGAACCAAGAGACCCAGTACTTC
>TRBV18|16|.|TRBJ1-2
CASSPGHPNFNYGYTF
TGTGCCAGCTCACCGGGACATCCGAATTTTAACTATGGCTACACCTTC
>TRBV5-4|17|TRBD2|TRBJ2-1
CASSASTSGGASDEQFF
TGTGCCAGCAGCGCATCGACTAGCGGGGGGGCCAGCGATGAGCAGTTCTTC
>TRBV7-3|16|TRBD2|TRBJ2-1
CASSSEGGRAANEQFF
TGTGCCAGCAGCTCCGAGGGCGGGAGGGCTGCAAATGAGCAGTTCTTC
>TRBV29-1|15|TRBD1|TRBJ2-6
CSVRRQGSGANVLTF
TGCAGCGTTAGAAGACAGGGGTCTGGGGCCAACGTCCTGACTTTC
>TRBV2|24|TRBD1|TRBJ2-6
CASSEGGVTPLRGTGGSGANVLTF
TGTGCCAGCAGTGAAGGAGGAGTAACCCCTCTCAGGGGGACAGGGGGCTCTGGGGCCAACGTCCTGACTTTC
>TRBV28|15|.|TRBJ2-6
CASSSLRGGANVLTF
TGTGCCAGCAGTTCGTTGAGAGGTGGGGCCAACGTCCTGACTTTC
>TRBV29-1|15|TRBD1|TRBJ2-1
CSVAPPGQSYNEQFF
TGCAGCGTCGCACCGCCGGGACAGTCCTACAATGAGCAGTTCTTC
>TRBV4-3|16|TRBD1|TRBJ1-4
CASSRQTGGLNEKLFF
TGCGCCAGCAGCCGGCAGACAGGGGGTTTGAATGAAAAACTGTTTTTT
>TRBV28|17|TRBD1|TRBJ1-1
CASSFSGQGAVNTEAFF
TGTGCCAGCAGTTTCTCCGGCCAGGGGGCTGTGAACACTGAAGCTTTCTTT
>TRBV11-1|15|TRBD2|TRBJ2-1
CASSLGGLVYNEQFF
TGTGCCAGCAGCTTAGGCGGACTAGTGTACAATGAGCAGTTCTTC